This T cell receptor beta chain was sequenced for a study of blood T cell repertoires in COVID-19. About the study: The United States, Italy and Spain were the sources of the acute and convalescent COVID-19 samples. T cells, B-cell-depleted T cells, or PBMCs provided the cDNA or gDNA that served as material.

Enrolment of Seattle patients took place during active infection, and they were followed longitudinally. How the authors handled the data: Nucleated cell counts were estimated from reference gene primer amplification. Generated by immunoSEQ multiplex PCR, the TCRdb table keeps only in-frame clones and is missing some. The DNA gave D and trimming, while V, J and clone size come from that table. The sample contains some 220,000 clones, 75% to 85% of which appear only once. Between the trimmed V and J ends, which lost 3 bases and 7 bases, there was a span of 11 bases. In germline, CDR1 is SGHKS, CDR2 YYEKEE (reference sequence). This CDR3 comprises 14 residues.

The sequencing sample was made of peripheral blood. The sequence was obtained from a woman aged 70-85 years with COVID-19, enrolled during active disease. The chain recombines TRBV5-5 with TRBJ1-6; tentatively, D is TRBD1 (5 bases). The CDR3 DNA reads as TGTGCCAGCAGCTCTCCGACAGTGAATTCACCCCTCCACTTT. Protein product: CASSSPTVNSPLHF. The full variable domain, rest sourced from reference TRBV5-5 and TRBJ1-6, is DAGVTQSPTHLIKTRGQQVTLRCSPISGHKSVSWYQQVLGQGPQFIFQYYEKEERGRGNFPDRFSARQFPNYSSELNVNALLLGDSALYLCASSSPTVNSPLHFGNGTRLTVT.